This entry lists 14 T cell receptor beta chains sequenced from one sample in a study of T-cell reconstitution after alpha-beta-depleted transplantation in children. The TCRbeta library was prepared with unique molecular identifiers. MiXCR, run by TCRdb on the PCR reads, gives a single entry per CDR3 protein. This table has some 450,000 distinct CDR3 sequences, over 40% appearing once. The sample was PBMCs, taken before TCRalphabeta/CD19-depleted stem cell transplant. These receptors all stem from a girl aged 2-10 years with aplastic anemia, due to receive a stem cell transplant.

This chain joins TRBV10-3 and TRBJ1-2; 8 nucleotides agree with TRBD1. Trimming cost V 7 bases and J 7 bases; bases outside gene matches: 8. This CDR3 comprises 13 residues. From germline, CDR1 is ENHRY and CDR2 SYGVKD. DNA for the CDR3: TGTGCCATCAACGGCCGGGACAGGAGTGGCTACACCTTC. Amino acids: CAINGRDRSGYTF.

The rearrangement joins TRBV3-1 to TRBJ2-7, with 12 bases identical to TRBD2. J gave up 6 bases and V 1 base, and 4 bases lay outside the gene matches. There are 15 residues in the CDR3. Germline loops: CDR1 LGHDT, CDR2 YNNKEL (reference sequence). CDR3: CASSQGLAGGVEQYF. The CDR3 coding sequence is TGTGCCAGCAGCCAAGGCCTAGCGGGAGGGGTCGAGCAGTACTTC.

The DNA for the CDR3 is TGCGCCAGCAGCCGAAGGACTAGCGAAGATACGCAGTATTTT. The encoded protein is CASSRRTSEDTQYF. The chain recombines TRBV5-1 with TRBJ2-3, with TRBD2 matching over 9 bases. Germline V gene data show CDR1 as SGHRS and CDR2 as YFSETQ. CDR3 length: 14 residues. J was trimmed by 5 bases and V by 4 bases; bases with no gene match: 5.

Ten or more counts support this clonotype. Relative to the germline gene, one junction end is altered; a read error may explain this. The chain couples TRBV7-3 to TRBJ2-3; D is perhaps TRBD1 (6 bases). Germline values: CDR1 SGHTA, CDR2 FQGTGA. This CDR3 is built from 12 residues. CDR3 DNA: TGCGCCAGCAGCTTAACAGGGGATACGCAGTATTTT. Protein product: CASSLTGDTQYF.

The chain has TRBV20-1 and TRBJ2-1, with 7 bases lining up with TRBD1. Trimming at V came to 5 bases and at J to 10 bases, leaving 5 bases not matched to a gene. Per the germline V gene, CDR1 is DFQATT and CDR2 is SNEGSKA (reference sequence). CDR3 length: 11 amino acids. The CDR3 sequence: CSADYRGEQFF. The CDR3 DNA reads as TGCAGTGCTGATTACAGGGGAGAGCAGTTCTTC.

V gene TRBV18 combines with J gene TRBJ1-2; D might be TRBD1 (5 bases). The CDR3 extends over 16 amino acids. The germline gives CDR1 KGHSH, CDR2 LQKENI. V was clipped by 2 bases and J by 8 bases, with 21 bases between them. As DNA, the CDR3 is TGTGCCAGCTCACCAACAGCTAGTACAGGCCCTTTGGGCTACACCTTC. Translated, it gives CASSPTASTGPLGYTF. The complete variable domain, with remaining parts taken from reference TRBV18 and TRBJ1-2, reads NAGVMQNPRHLVRRRGQEARLRCSPMKGHSHVYWYRQLPEEGLKFMVYLQKENIIDESGMPKERFSAEFPKEGPSILRIQQVVRGDSAAYFCASSPTASTGPLGYTFGSGTRLTVV.

V and J are TRBV19 and TRBJ1-1, with a possible D match to TRBD1 (6 bases). Germline lookup yields CDR1 LNHDA and CDR2 SQIVND (reference sequence). The CDR3 runs 15 residues. V lost 8 bases, J lost 4 bases, and 20 bases lay in between. Here the CDR3 DNA reads TGTGCCAGTTTGAAGGCCCAGGGGCGGAGCACTGAAGCTTTCTTT. Its protein product is CASLKAQGRSTEAFF.

The rearrangement links TRBV7-2 to TRBJ2-1; D may be TRBD1 or TRBD2 (5 bases each). V shed 0 bases and J shed 7 bases, with 13 bases lying between them. The CDR3 covers 15 residues. Germline V gene lookup returns CDR1 SGHTA and CDR2 FQGNSA. CDR3 bases: TGTGCCAGCAGCTTAGCCGGGACCGCCGTTAATGAGCAGTTCTTC. It translates to CASSLAGTAVNEQFF.

The chain combines TRBV9 with TRBJ2-5; the D gene is possibly TRBD2 (5 bases). Germline-derived CDR1 and CDR2 are SGDLS and YYNGEE. The length of the CDR3 is 14 residues. Between the trimmed V and J ends, which lost 1 base and 2 bases, there was a span of 9 bases. The CDR3 nucleotides read TGTGCCAGCAGCGTAAGGGAGTGGCAAGAGACCCAGTACTTC. It encodes CASSVREWQETQYF.

A single count supports this clonotype. The chain joins TRBV19 to TRBJ2-1; D is ambiguous. Trimming pared 5 bases from V and 4 bases from J, leaving 15 bases between. From germline, CDR1 is LNHDA and CDR2 SQIVND (reference sequence). This CDR3 contains 15 residues. DNA of the CDR3: TGTGCCAGTAGTGTAGGGTCTTGGGGTTACAATGAGCAGTTCTTC. This sequence encodes CASSVGSWGYNEQFF.

Worth noting for this clonotype: It is likely a read error, because the conserved phenylalanine at the end of the CDR3 is missing. This rearrangement joins TRBV12-3 or TRBV12-4 to TRBJ2-5; a possible D gene is TRBD2 (6 bases). Trimming shortened V by 8 bases and J by 0 bases, and 13 bases separated the two germline ends. The CDR3 covers 14 residues. For the CDR3, the DNA is TGTGCCAGCCGTTGGGCGGGGCACCAAGAGACCCAGTACCTC. Translated, it gives CASRWAGHQETQYL.

J is TRBJ2-1 and V is TRBV24-1, with 8 positions matching TRBD2. CDR1 KGHDR and CDR2 SFDVKD come from the germline V gene. This CDR3 region has 16 residues. Unmatched junction bases numbered 10, after V lost 4 bases and J lost 6 bases. The CDR3 reads CATSDSLAEGLNEQFF. In nucleotides, the CDR3 is TGTGCCACCAGTGACTCACTAGCGGAGGGGCTCAATGAGCAGTTCTTC.

This sequence joins TRBV6-5 and TRBJ1-3; weak D call: TRBD1 (6 bases). The germline V gene has CDR1 MNHEY and CDR2 SVGAGI. V lost 0 bases and J 4 bases, leaving 10 bases between the germline ends. There are 15 residues in the CDR3. CDR3 in amino acids: CASSYSSRGGNTIYF. CDR3 coding DNA: TGTGCCAGCAGTTACTCGAGCAGGGGAGGAAACACCATATATTTT.

V usage is TRBV15 and J usage is TRBJ2-7; no reliable D call. V was cut by 2 bases and J by 2 bases, with 7 bases left in between. CDR1 is LNHNV, CDR2 YYDKDF, per germline (reference sequence). CDR3 size: 13 residues. Here the CDR3 DNA reads TGTGCCACCAGCAGACGGAGTGCCTACGAGCAGTACTTC. Translation: CATSRRSAYEQYF.